A selection of T cell receptor beta chains follows, all from one sample in a study of tumor-infiltrating lymphocytes in localized non-small cell lung cancer. TCRdb's copy holds only in-frame clones and misses some; the assay was immunoSEQ multiplex PCR. Here the sample spans about 7,000 clones, about 80% being singletons. Source material: uninvolved lung tissue not adjacent to the tumor. Every receptor here comes from a human donor with non-small cell lung cancer. CDR3s include the opening cysteine and the closing phenylalanine or tryptophan. Each record gives: clone size, J gene, V gene, D gene, CDR3 DNA, CDR3 protein. The D gene is left open where the match is weak. Only some rows state a clone size, as once, few, many or a class for expanded clones.

>NA|TRBJ2-7|TRBV11-2|NA
TGTGCCAGCAGCTTCGCGGAAACACTTAACTCCTACGAGCAGTACTTC
CASSFAETLNSYEQYF
>medium-sized|TRBJ1-2|TRBV27|NA
TGTGCCAGCAGTTTCCTGGGGCCCTATGGCTACACCTTC
CASSFLGPYGYTF
>NA|TRBJ1-1|TRBV7-8|TRBD1
TGTGCCAGCAGCTGGGATCCCAGGGGGCCTACCGAGTCTTTCTTT
CASSWDPRGPTESFF
>NA|TRBJ1-2|TRBV27|NA
TGTGCCAGCAACCTAACGGGGGAGGAGAAGAACTATGGCTACACCTTC
CASNLTGEEKNYGYTF
>NA|TRBJ1-1|TRBV5-1|NA
TGCGCCAGCAGCTTGGGGGGCAGCCCTAACACTGAAGCTTTCTTT
CASSLGGSPNTEAFF
>few|TRBJ1-2|TRBV4-1|NA
TGCGCCAGCAGCCAAGATTTCGGGGGATCTGTCAACTATGGCTACACCTTC
CASSQDFGGSVNYGYTF
>once|TRBJ2-7|TRBV10-2|NA
TGCGCCAGCAGTACTAGCTCCTACGAGCAGTACTTC
CASSTSSYEQYF
>NA|TRBJ2-3|TRBV7-2|NA
TGTGCCATAGGGGCGGGGCCGCCCCGCGATACGCAGTATTTT
CAIGAGPPRDTQYF
>NA|TRBJ2-1|TRBV5-1|TRBD2
TGCGCCAGCAGCTCTCCCGGGACTAGCGGGGGAAGGTCCTACAATGAGCAGTTCTTC
CASSSPGTSGGRSYNEQFF
>NA|TRBJ2-7|TRBV5-1|TRBD1
TGCGCCAGCAGTTTGGGACAGGGCGAGCAGTACTTC
CASSLGQGEQYF
>NA|TRBJ2-1|TRBV7-9|NA
TGTGCCAGCAGCACCCAACGGACAAGAGGTTTCAATGAGCAGTTCTTC
CASSTQRTRGFNEQFF
>NA|TRBJ2-3|TRBV19|TRBD1
TGTGCCAGTAGGGAAAGGACAGGGGCAAACACAGATACGCAGTATTTT
CASRERTGANTDTQYF
>NA|TRBJ2-7|TRBV5-1|NA
TGCGCCAGCAGCTTGGGAGGGTCCTCCTACGAGCAGTACTTC
CASSLGGSSYEQYF
>NA|TRBJ2-5|TRBV5-4|TRBD2
TGTGCCAGCAGCGGGGGCGCTAGCGGGGCTTCTGGGGAGACCCAGTACTTC
CASSGGASGASGETQYF
>few|TRBJ1-5|TRBV30|NA
TGTGCCTGGAGCACCAACCCGGGTCAGCCCCAGCATTTT
CAWSTNPGQPQHF
>NA|TRBJ1-1|TRBV9|NA
TGTGCCAGCACTCCTTGGGGGGGCGGGGACACTGAAGCTTTCTTT
CASTPWGGGDTEAFF
>few|TRBJ1-4|TRBV27|TRBD1
TGTGCCAGCAGTCCCCAGGGGGCCACTAATGAAAAACTGTTTTTT
CASSPQGATNEKLFF
>NA|TRBJ2-3|TRBV28|TRBD2
TGTGCCAGCAGTTCGGGACTATGGGCCTCTAGCACAGATACGCAGTATTTT
CASSSGLWASSTDTQYF
>NA|TRBJ2-5|TRBV6-6|NA
TGTGCCAGCAGTTACTCGTTGGGTTGGAAGACCCAGTACTTC
CASSYSLGWKTQYF
>once|TRBJ2-3|TRBV5-1|TRBD1
TGCGCCAGCAGCTTGCAAACAGGGGTGGGGACAGATACGCAGTATTTT
CASSLQTGVGTDTQYF
>NA|TRBJ1-1|TRBV27|TRBD1
TGTGCCAGCAGTAGGGGACAGGTGAACACTGAAGCTTTCTTT
CASSRGQVNTEAFF